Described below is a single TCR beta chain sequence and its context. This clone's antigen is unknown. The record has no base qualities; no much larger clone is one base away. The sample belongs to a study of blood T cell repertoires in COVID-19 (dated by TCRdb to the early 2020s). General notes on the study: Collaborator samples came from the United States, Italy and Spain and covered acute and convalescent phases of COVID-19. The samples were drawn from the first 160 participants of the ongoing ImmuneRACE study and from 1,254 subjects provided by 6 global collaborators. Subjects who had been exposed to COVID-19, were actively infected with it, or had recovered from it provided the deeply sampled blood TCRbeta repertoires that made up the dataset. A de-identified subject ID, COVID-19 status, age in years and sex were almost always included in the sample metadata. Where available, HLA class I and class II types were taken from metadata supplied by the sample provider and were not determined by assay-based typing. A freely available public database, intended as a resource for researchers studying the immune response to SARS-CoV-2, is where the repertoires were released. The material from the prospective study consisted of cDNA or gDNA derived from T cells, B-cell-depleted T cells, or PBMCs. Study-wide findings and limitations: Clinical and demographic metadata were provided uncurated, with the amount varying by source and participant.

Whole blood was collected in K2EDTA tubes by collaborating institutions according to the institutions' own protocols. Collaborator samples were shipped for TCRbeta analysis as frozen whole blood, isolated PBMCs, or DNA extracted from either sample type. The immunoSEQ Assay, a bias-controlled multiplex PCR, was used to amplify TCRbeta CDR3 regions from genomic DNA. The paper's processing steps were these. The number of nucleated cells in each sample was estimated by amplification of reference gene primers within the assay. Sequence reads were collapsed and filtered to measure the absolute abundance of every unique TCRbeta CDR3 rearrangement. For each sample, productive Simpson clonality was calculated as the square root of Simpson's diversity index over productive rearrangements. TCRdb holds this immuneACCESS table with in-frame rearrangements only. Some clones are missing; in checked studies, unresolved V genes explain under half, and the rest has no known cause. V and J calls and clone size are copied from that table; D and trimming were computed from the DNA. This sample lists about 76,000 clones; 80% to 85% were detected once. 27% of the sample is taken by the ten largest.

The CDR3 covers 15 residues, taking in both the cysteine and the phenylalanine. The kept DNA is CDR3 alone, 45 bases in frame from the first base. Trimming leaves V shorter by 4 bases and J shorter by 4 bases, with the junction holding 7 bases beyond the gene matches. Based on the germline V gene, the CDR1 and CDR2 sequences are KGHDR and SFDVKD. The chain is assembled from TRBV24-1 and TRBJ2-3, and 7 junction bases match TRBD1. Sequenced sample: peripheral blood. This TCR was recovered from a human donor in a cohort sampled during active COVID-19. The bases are TGTGCCACCAGTGACTCGTCCCAGGGGGCAGATACGCAGTATTTT. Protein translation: CATSDSSQGADTQYF.